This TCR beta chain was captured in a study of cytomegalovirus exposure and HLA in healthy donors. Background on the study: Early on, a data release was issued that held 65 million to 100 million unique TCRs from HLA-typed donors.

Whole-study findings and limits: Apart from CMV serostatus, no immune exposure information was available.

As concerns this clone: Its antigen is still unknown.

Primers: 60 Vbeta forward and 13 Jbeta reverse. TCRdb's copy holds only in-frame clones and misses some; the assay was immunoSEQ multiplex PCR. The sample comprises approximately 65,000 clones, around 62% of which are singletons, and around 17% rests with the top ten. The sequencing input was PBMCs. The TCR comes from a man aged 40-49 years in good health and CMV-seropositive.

The CDR3 bases are TGTGCCAGCAGTTACGCAGGCGAGACCCAGTACTTC. Translation gives CASSYAGETQYF. The J gene is TRBJ2-5, the V gene TRBV6-6; D unresolved. The CDR3 runs 12 residues. CDR1 MNHNY and CDR2 SVGAGI come from the germline V gene (reference sequence). The V gene lost 2 bases and the J gene lost 5 bases, with 6 bases spanning the gap.